The 20 T cell receptor beta chains presented below share a single source sample, sequenced in a study of blood T cell repertoires in COVID-19. Sequenced by immunoSEQ multiplex PCR; TCRdb stores in-frame clones only, minus some. The table includes 200,000 to 300,000 clones, about four fifths detected once. Sequenced: peripheral blood. All receptors come from an elderly woman with COVID-19, enrolled during active disease.

This chain uses TRBV3-1 (or the pseudogene TRBV3-2) with TRBJ2-2; 9 bases are shared with TRBD2. Germline CDR1 is LGHDT and CDR2 is YNNKEL (reference sequence). The CDR3 totals 16 residues. V lost 3 bases, J lost 6 bases, and 8 bases stayed unmatched. CDR3 amino acids: CASSHRRGRAPGELFF. The CDR3 region has the DNA TGTGCCAGCAGCCACCGACGCGGGAGGGCCCCCGGGGAGCTGTTTTTT.

This clone was seen only a few times. The chain joins TRBV23-1 to TRBJ1-5; maybe TRBD1 (5 bases). TRBV23-1 is given ORF status, its function remaining uncertain. The CDR3 runs to 17 residues. The V end was cut by 6 bases, the J end by 0 bases, with 18 bases between. CDR3 region: CASSPDHPGDSNQPQHF. The CDR3 coding sequence is TGCGCCAGCAGCCCAGACCATCCGGGGGATAGCAATCAGCCCCAGCATTTT.

This chain uses TRBV3-1 (or the pseudogene TRBV3-2) with TRBJ2-7, with D unclear. Germline lookup yields CDR1 LGHDT and CDR2 YNNKEL (reference sequence). The CDR3 is made up of 14 amino acids. Deletions cut 3 bases from V and 1 base from J, with 10 bases between. The CDR3 sequence: CASSQGPISYEQYF. The CDR3 region has the DNA TGTGCCAGCAGCCAGGGCCCAATTTCCTACGAGCAGTACTTC.

The chain has TRBV30 and TRBJ1-1; 7 bases map to TRBD1. CDR1 is GTSNPN and CDR2 is SVGIG in the germline V gene (reference sequence). The V segment lost 5 bases and the J segment 1 base; nucleotides outside the gene matches: 4. This CDR3 comprises 13 residues. CDR3 DNA sequence: TGTGCCTGGCGACAGGGTGGGAACACTGAAGCTTTCTTT. Protein: CAWRQGGNTEAFF.

V gene TRBV5-6 combines with J gene TRBJ1-6, with 8 bases matching TRBD1. In germline, CDR1 is SGHDT, CDR2 YYEEEE. The junction had 3 bases not matched to a gene; V was cut back by 3 bases and J by 7 bases. The CDR3 extends over 14 amino acids. The CDR3 reads CASSWTGWNSPLHF. In nucleotides, the CDR3 is TGTGCCAGCAGCTGGACAGGGTGGAATTCACCCCTCCACTTT.

This clone was counted only a few times. The chain has TRBV7-2 and TRBJ2-1, with D possibly being TRBD2 (6 bases). V lost 5 bases to trimming and J lost 4 bases, with 18 bases between them. Germline assignment: CDR1 SGHTA and CDR2 FQGNSA. The CDR3 is 16 amino acids. CDR3 sequence reads: CASSPPGLRTYNEQFF. The CDR3, as DNA: TGTGCCAGCAGCCCACCGGGACTCCGGACATACAATGAGCAGTTCTTC.

This clone was counted a few times. This chain links TRBV12-5 with TRBJ2-2; 9 positions match TRBD1. The CDR3 contains 14 residues. Germline assignment: CDR1 LGHNT and CDR2 FRNRAP. The junction had 6 bases not matched to a gene; V was cut back by 7 bases and J by 6 bases. For the CDR3, the DNA is TGTGCTAGTGCCGGACAGGGGAAGGCCGGGGAGCTGTTTTTT. Protein product: CASAGQGKAGELFF.

The gene calls are TRBV4-1 and TRBJ1-5; possible D gene TRBD1, 5 bases. V lost 1 base and J 11 bases, leaving 21 bases between the germline ends. The CDR3 extends over 16 amino acids. Germline CDR1 MGHRA, CDR2 YSYEKL. CDR3 loop: CASSQVADSRVSSQHF. In nucleotides, the CDR3 is TGCGCCAGCAGCCAAGTCGCCGACAGTCGGGTATCGTCCCAGCATTTT.

This clone has only one observation. This chain connects TRBV28 to TRBJ1-1; 7 bases are a match to TRBD1. The CDR3 sequence is 10 residues long. V lost 5 bases, J lost 11 bases, and 2 bases stayed unmatched. Germline V gene lookup returns CDR1 MDHEN and CDR2 SYDVKM. The CDR3 DNA sequence: TGTGCCAGCAGTGACAGGGCCGCTTTCTTT. As protein: CASSDRAAFF.

The chain combines TRBV19 with TRBJ1-5; TRBD1 is a possible D gene (5 bases). V was cut by 6 bases and J by 0 bases, with 12 bases left in between. There are 15 residues in the CDR3. The V gene's germline CDR1 is LNHDA and CDR2 SQIVND (reference sequence). The CDR3 DNA sequence: TGTGCCAGTAGGAAGGGGCCGTATAGCAATCAGCCCCAGCATTTT. This gives the protein CASRKGPYSNQPQHF.

The chain is built from TRBV30 and TRBJ2-7, with 7 bases aligning to TRBD1. From germline, CDR1 is GTSNPN and CDR2 SVGIG (reference sequence). This CDR3 comprises 17 residues. V lost 4 bases, J lost 0 bases, and 15 bases stayed unmatched. In nucleotides, the CDR3 is TGTGCCTGGACCCGCTCTCTGACGACAGGGATCTCCTACGAGCAGTACTTC. Its protein product is CAWTRSLTTGISYEQYF. Combining the CDR3 with reference TRBV30 and TRBJ2-7 gives the whole variable domain SQTIHQWPATLVQPVGSPLSLECTVEGTSNPNLYWYRQAAGRGLQLLFYSVGIGQISSEVPQNLSASRPQDRQFILSSKKLLLSDSGFYLCAWTRSLTTGISYEQYFGPGTRLTVT.

Only a few counts were recorded for this clone. The chain combines TRBV15 with TRBJ1-1, with 9 bases aligning to TRBD1. This CDR3 has 18 amino acids. Germline CDR1 and CDR2: LNHNV and YYDKDF (reference sequence). The junction had 11 bases not matched to a gene; V was cut back by 3 bases and J by 0 bases. CDR3 sequence reads: CATSSMTGGGSMNTEAFF. The CDR3 DNA is TGTGCCACCAGCAGCATGACAGGGGGTGGGTCAATGAACACTGAAGCTTTCTTT.

The chain uses TRBV28 and TRBJ2-4; TRBD1 agrees at 9 bases. CDR3 length: 17 residues. Germline CDR1 reads MDHEN; CDR2 reads SYDVKM. The V segment lost 6 bases and the J segment 4 bases; nucleotides outside the gene matches: 13. CDR3 nucleotide sequence: TGTGCCAGCAGAAGCCTACCAGGCGGGACAGGGAAAAACATTCAGTACTTC. Translation: CASRSLPGGTGKNIQYF.

This chain links TRBV6-4 with TRBJ1-1; no reliable D call. The CDR3 consists of 14 residues. Germline V gene sequence: CDR1 MRHNA, CDR2 SNTAGT. Between the trimmed V and J ends, which lost 7 bases and 1 base, there was a span of 13 bases. In DNA, the CDR3 is TGTGCCAGCAAATATGACACCAGGAACACTGAAGCTTTCTTT. Protein product: CASKYDTRNTEAFF.

The chain combines TRBV6-5 with TRBJ1-1; D is uncertain. The CDR3 is 13 residues long. CDR1 is MNHEY and CDR2 is SVGAGI in the germline V gene. Trimming removed 3 bases at V and 1 base at J, with 6 bases between. The CDR3 sequence: CASSYVQNTEAFF. CDR3 DNA sequence: TGTGCCAGCAGTTATGTTCAGAACACTGAAGCTTTCTTT.

This clone was detected a few times. This chain uses TRBV30 with TRBJ1-2; a weak D match, TRBD1 (5 bases). CDR1 GTSNPN and CDR2 SVGIG come from the germline V gene (reference sequence). This CDR3 region has 12 residues. V lost 2 bases and J 4 bases, leaving 8 bases between the germline ends. This chain's CDR3 is CAWSRGTYGYTF. CDR3 sequence (DNA): TGTGCCTGGAGTCGGGGGACCTATGGCTACACCTTC.

The rearrangement links TRBV19 to TRBJ1-3; no firm D call. The CDR3 totals 14 residues. Germline lookup yields CDR1 LNHDA and CDR2 SQIVND (reference sequence). V lost 7 bases and J 1 base, leaving 11 bases between the germline ends. In nucleotides, the CDR3 is TGTGCCAGTACCCAAGGAGCTTCTGGAAACACCATATATTTT. Amino acids: CASTQGASGNTIYF.

The chain uses TRBV18 and TRBJ2-6; D not certain. Per the germline V gene, CDR1 is KGHSH and CDR2 is LQKENI. Deletions cut 5 bases from V and 4 bases from J, with 9 bases between. The CDR3 is 14 residues long. The CDR3 spells CASSRVTGANVLTF. The CDR3 DNA reads as TGTGCCAGCTCAAGAGTAACGGGGGCCAACGTCCTGACTTTC.

The gene calls are TRBV24-1 and TRBJ2-2; a possible D gene is TRBD1 (6 bases). Per the germline V gene, CDR1 is KGHDR and CDR2 is SFDVKD. CDR3 length: 16 residues. Trimming shortened V by 3 bases and J by 7 bases, and 17 bases separated the two germline ends. The CDR3 sequence is CATSDPTPRGNGELFF. In nucleotides, the CDR3 is TGTGCCACCAGTGATCCGACTCCTAGGGGGAACGGGGAGCTGTTTTTT.

The chain has TRBV5-1 and TRBJ2-1; D remains unclear. Trimming stripped 1 base from V and 4 bases from J, with 9 bases between. CDR1 and CDR2 from the germline V gene are SGHRS and YFSETQ. The CDR3 contains 14 residues. The CDR3 DNA reads as TGCGCCAGCAGCTTGAATATTGCGTACAATGAGCAGTTCTTC. Translated: CASSLNIAYNEQFF.